This record concerns one T cell receptor (beta chain) sequence. Its antigen is currently unknown. This specimen belongs to a study of cytomegalovirus exposure and HLA in healthy donors. Sequenced by immunoSEQ multiplex PCR; TCRdb stores in-frame clones only, minus some. Among some 110,000 clones listed, around 88% were seen once. Germline V gives CDR1 MNHNS, CDR2 SASEGT. The CDR3 runs 18 residues. With 4 bases clipped from V and 5 bases from J, the junction kept 17 bases outside the gene matches. Overall study findings and caveats: Three chains tied to CMV proved CMV antigen-specific in vitro. Reports showed the classifier diagnosing cytomegalovirus status with high specificity and sensitivity. A list of more than 150 TCR beta chains associated with cytomegalovirus was given. It was found in a later analysis that first-cohort TCR clusters tended to co-occur in the approximately 120 validation repertoires.

Input material: PBMCs. The chain combines TRBV6-1 with TRBJ2-5, with 9 bases fitting TRBD1. The clonotype comes from a man aged 18-30 years in good health and CMV-seronegative. The CDR3 spells CASSARTSGTGYRETQYF. The CDR3 DNA follows: TGTGCCAGCAGTGCTCGGACCTCCGGGACAGGGTATCGGGAGACCCAGTACTTC.